One sample yielded the 18 T cell receptor beta chains listed below, sequenced in a study of T cells after yellow fever vaccination. TCRdb processed the 5' RACE reads anew with MiXCR; each CDR3 protein has one entry. The sample lists hundreds of thousands of distinct CDR3 sequences, around 20% occurring once. The specimen was PBMCs, collected before the yellow fever booster vaccination. Receptors originate from a man between 18 and 29 years old who received the YFV17D yellow fever vaccine.

The chain recombines TRBV10-3 with TRBJ1-5; 7 bases match TRBD1. The CDR3 totals 13 residues. Germline trimming cut 6 bases from V and 7 bases from J; bases unmatched to any gene: 6. CDR1 ENHRY and CDR2 SYGVKD come from the germline V gene. CDR3 sequence: CAISVDRVQPQHF. In nucleotides, the CDR3 is TGTGCCATCAGCGTCGACAGGGTGCAGCCCCAGCATTTT.

The rearrangement joins TRBV13 to TRBJ2-3; D remains unclear. CDR3 length: 16 residues. V shed 0 bases and J shed 1 base, with 11 bases lying between them. Germline V gene lookup returns CDR1 PRHDT and CDR2 FYEKMQ (reference sequence). CDR3: CASSLGRTERTDTQYF. CDR3 coding DNA: TGTGCCAGCAGCTTAGGTAGGACGGAACGCACAGATACGCAGTATTTT.

The chain carries TRBV7-2 and TRBJ1-2; D gene uncertain. The CDR3 has 12 amino acids. V was trimmed by 5 bases and J by 8 bases, leaving 12 bases between them. Germline CDR1 reads SGHTA; CDR2 reads FQGNSA. The chain's CDR3 is CASSPPRAGYTF. In DNA, the CDR3 is TGTGCCAGCAGCCCCCCACGCGCGGGCTACACCTTC.

This clonotype appeared a few times. This chain links TRBV6-5 with TRBJ1-3; D is unresolved. CDR1 is MNHEY, CDR2 SVGAGI, per germline. The CDR3 covers 13 residues. The V and J ends lost 4 bases and 2 bases respectively, with 6 bases between them. CDR3 sequence: CASSSTTGNTIYF. CDR3 DNA: TGTGCCAGCAGTTCCACAACTGGAAACACCATATATTTT.

The sample holds a few counts of this clonotype. The chain couples TRBV29-1 to TRBJ2-3; tentatively, D is TRBD1 (5 bases). This CDR3 has 13 amino acids. Germline CDR1 reads SQVTM; CDR2 reads ANQGSEA. V lost 6 bases to trimming and J lost 0 bases, with 10 bases between them. DNA for the CDR3: TGCAGCGTAGCGACAGTGAGCACAGATACGCAGTATTTT. Translated, it gives CSVATVSTDTQYF.

This clonotype was seen only a few times. The chain links TRBV5-1 to TRBJ2-3; no reliable D call. The V gene's germline CDR1 is SGHRS and CDR2 YFSETQ. V shed 0 bases and J shed 6 bases, with 11 bases lying between them. CDR3 size: 14 residues. CDR3 protein: CASSLEAAFDTQYF. CDR3 bases: TGCGCCAGCAGCTTGGAGGCTGCTTTCGATACGCAGTATTTT.

This clonotype was seen a handful of times. The rearrangement joins TRBV7-9 to TRBJ2-7, with TRBD2 as a possible D gene (5 bases). CDR3 length equals 12 residues. V lost 6 bases and J 5 bases, leaving 11 bases between the germline ends. Germline V gives CDR1 SEHNR, CDR2 FQNEAQ (reference sequence). CDR3 in amino acids: CASSFRLNEQYV. The CDR3 nucleotides read TGTGCCAGCAGTTTCAGACTAAACGAGCAGTACGTC.

The chain links TRBV2 to TRBJ2-1; D is uncertain. Deletions cut 11 bases from V and 5 bases from J, with 16 bases between. From germline, CDR1 is SNHLY and CDR2 FYNNEI. There are 13 residues in the CDR3. The CDR3 is CAAQDPNDNEQFF. As DNA, the CDR3 is TGTGCCGCCCAGGACCCGAATGACAATGAGCAGTTCTTC.

The V call is TRBV20-1, the J call TRBJ1-2; no definite D call. This CDR3 has 13 residues. Germline CDR1 DFQATT, CDR2 SNEGSKA (reference sequence). Between the trimmed V and J ends, which lost 4 bases and 8 bases, there was a span of 17 bases. The chain's CDR3 is CSAIRTNADGYTF. As DNA, the CDR3 is TGCAGTGCTATTCGGACCAACGCCGACGGCTACACCTTC.

V and J are TRBV24-1 and TRBJ2-2, with D unresolved. Germline CDR1 KGHDR, CDR2 SFDVKD. The CDR3 is 13 amino acids. V gave up 3 bases and J gave up 3 bases, with 4 bases separating them. The CDR3 DNA reads TGTGCCACCAGTGATCCATACACCGGGGAGCTGTTTTTT. Amino acids: CATSDPYTGELFF.

This chain connects TRBV6-6 to TRBJ2-1, with a weak D call TRBD1 (6 bases). Between the trimmed V and J ends, which lost 6 bases and 7 bases, there was a span of 13 bases. The CDR3 consists of 13 residues. Germline lookup yields CDR1 MNHNY and CDR2 SVGAGI (reference sequence). CDR3 DNA: TGTGCCAGCAGATCCGGAACAGGGAATGAGCAGTTCTTC. It codes for CASRSGTGNEQFF.

The chain links TRBV20-1 to TRBJ2-3; the match to TRBD2 covers 9 bases. The CDR3 loop spans 13 amino acids. CDR1 is DFQATT and CDR2 is SNEGSKA in the germline V gene (reference sequence). CDR3 in amino acids: CTWRAGGADTQYF. Written as DNA, the CDR3 is TGCACTTGGAGGGCGGGGGGGGCGGATACGCAGTATTTT.

This sequence joins TRBV6-5 and TRBJ2-1, with TRBD1 matching 8 bases. The junction had 4 bases not matched to a gene; V was cut back by 5 bases and J by 1 base. CDR1 is MNHEY, CDR2 SVGAGI, per germline. The CDR3 extends over 15 amino acids. The DNA of the CDR3 is TGTGCCAGCAGTGACGACAGGGGATCCTACAATGAGCAGTTCTTC. Its translation is CASSDDRGSYNEQFF.

This clonotype turned up a few times. The chain uses TRBV11-1 and TRBJ1-3; D remains unclear. The CDR3 consists of 14 residues. CDR1 and CDR2 (germline): SGHAT, FQDESV (reference sequence). The ends were cut back, 5 bases at V and 3 bases at J, with 11 bases in the middle. In DNA, the CDR3 is TGTGCCAGCAGCAGCCGGGGTCGTGGAAACACCATATATTTT. This sequence encodes CASSSRGRGNTIYF.

The CDR3 DNA reads as TGCGCCAGCAGCCAAGGACAGGGGGTAGGAGATACGCAGTATTTT. Protein: CASSQGQGVGDTQYF. The genes are TRBV4-1 and TRBJ2-3, with 9 bases matching TRBD1. This CDR3 is built from 15 residues. Germline V gene lookup returns CDR1 MGHRA and CDR2 YSYEKL. V lost 1 base, J lost 5 bases, and 4 bases stayed unmatched.

This chain connects TRBV25-1 to TRBJ2-4; perhaps TRBD2 as D (5 bases). Trimming removed 4 bases from V and 9 bases from J, with 16 bases in between. This CDR3 is 14 amino acids long. The germline CDR1 and CDR2 sequences are MGHDK and SYGVNS. CDR3 in amino acids: CASSVSERGGIQYF. The CDR3 DNA reads as TGTGCCAGCAGTGTATCCGAACGGGGTGGCATTCAGTACTTC.

This clonotype was observed a few times. The chain carries TRBV20-1 and TRBJ1-5; 8 nucleotides align to TRBD1. CDR3 size: 15 residues. V lost 5 bases to trimming and J lost 3 bases; unmatched junction nucleotides: 9. Germline CDR1 is DFQATT and CDR2 is SNEGSKA (reference sequence). The CDR3 reads CSASGDRGINQPQHF. Here the CDR3 DNA reads TGCAGTGCTTCGGGCGACAGGGGCATCAATCAGCCCCAGCATTTT.

The table lists this clonotype with a few counts. The rearrangement joins TRBV29-1 to TRBJ2-3, with TRBD1 matching 8 bases. Trimming removed 6 bases from V and 5 bases from J; junction bases left unmatched: 7. The CDR3 totals 13 residues. Germline V CDR1 and CDR2: SQVTM, ANQGSEA. The CDR3 DNA sequence: TGCAGCGTCACGGACAGGGTGGGAGATACGCAGTATTTT. Its translation is CSVTDRVGDTQYF.